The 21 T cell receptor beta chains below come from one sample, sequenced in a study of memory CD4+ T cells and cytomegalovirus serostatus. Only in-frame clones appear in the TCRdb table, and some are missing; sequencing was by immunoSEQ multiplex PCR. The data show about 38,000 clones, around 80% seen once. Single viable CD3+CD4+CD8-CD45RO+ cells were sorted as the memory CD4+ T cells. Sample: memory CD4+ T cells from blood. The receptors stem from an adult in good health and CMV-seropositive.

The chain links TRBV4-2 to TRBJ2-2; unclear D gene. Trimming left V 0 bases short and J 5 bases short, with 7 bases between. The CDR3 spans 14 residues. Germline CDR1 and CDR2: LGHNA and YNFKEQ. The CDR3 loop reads CASSQDSRTGELFF. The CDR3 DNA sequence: TGTGCCAGCAGCCAAGATAGCCGGACCGGGGAGCTGTTTTTT.

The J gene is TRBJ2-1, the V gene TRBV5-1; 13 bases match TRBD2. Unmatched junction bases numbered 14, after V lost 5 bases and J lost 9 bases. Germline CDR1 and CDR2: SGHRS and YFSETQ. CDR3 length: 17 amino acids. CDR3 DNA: TGCGCCAGCAGTTGGGGCCCAACTAGCGGGGGGGCGGGTGAGCAGTTCTTC. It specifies CASSWGPTSGGAGEQFF.

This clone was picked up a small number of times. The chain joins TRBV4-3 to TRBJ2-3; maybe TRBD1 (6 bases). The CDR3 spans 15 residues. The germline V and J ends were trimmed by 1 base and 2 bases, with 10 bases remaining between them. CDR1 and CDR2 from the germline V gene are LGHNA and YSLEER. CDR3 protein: CASSQGGGDTDTQYF. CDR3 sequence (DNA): TGCGCCAGCAGCCAAGGAGGGGGAGACACAGATACGCAGTATTTT.

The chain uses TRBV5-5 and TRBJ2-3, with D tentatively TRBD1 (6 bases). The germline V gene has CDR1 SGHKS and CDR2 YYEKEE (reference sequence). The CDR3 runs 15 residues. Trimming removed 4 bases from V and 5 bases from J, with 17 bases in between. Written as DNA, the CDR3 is TGTGCCAGCAGCCTCCCGGCAGGGGATTTAGATACGCAGTATTTT. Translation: CASSLPAGDLDTQYF.

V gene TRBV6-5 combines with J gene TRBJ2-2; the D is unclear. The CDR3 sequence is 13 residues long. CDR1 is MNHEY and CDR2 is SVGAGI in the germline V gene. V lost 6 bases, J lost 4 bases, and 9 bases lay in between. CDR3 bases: TGTGCCAGCAGCAACCCCATCACCGGGGAGCTGTTTTTT. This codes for CASSNPITGELFF.

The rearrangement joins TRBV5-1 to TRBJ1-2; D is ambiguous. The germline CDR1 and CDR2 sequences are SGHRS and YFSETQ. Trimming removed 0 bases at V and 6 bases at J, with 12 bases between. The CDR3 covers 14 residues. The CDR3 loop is CASSLAKVEDGYTF. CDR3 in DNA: TGCGCCAGCAGCTTGGCCAAGGTAGAGGATGGCTACACCTTC.

CDR3 in amino acids: CSVEGGYTF. The CDR3, as DNA: TGCAGCGTTGAGGGAGGCTACACCTTC. The chain recombines TRBV29-1 with TRBJ1-2; D is unclear. V lost 3 bases and J lost 8, with 4 bases in between. Germline V CDR1 and CDR2: SQVTM, ANQGSEA. The CDR3 is 9 amino acids.

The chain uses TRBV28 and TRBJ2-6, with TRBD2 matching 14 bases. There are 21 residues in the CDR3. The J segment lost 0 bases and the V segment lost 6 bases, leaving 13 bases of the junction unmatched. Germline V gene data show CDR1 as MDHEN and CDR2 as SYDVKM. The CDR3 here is CASRYRLAGGPGGSGANVLTF. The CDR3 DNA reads TGTGCCAGCAGATACAGACTAGCGGGAGGGCCCGGGGGCTCTGGGGCCAACGTCCTGACTTTC.

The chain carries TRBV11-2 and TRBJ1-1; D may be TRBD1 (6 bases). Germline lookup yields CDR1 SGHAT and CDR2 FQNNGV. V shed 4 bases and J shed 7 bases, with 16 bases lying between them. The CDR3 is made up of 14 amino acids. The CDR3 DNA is TGTGCCAGCAGCTCCCGCGGGACACAGCTTGAAGCTTTCTTT. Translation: CASSSRGTQLEAFF.

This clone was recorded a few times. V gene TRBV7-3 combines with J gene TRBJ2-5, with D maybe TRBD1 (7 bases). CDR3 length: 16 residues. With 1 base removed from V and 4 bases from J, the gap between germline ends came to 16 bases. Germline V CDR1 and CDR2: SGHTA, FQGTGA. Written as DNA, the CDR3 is TGTGCCAGCAGCTTAATGGGGGGCAGGGGGTCAGAGACCCAGTACTTC. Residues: CASSLMGGRGSETQYF.

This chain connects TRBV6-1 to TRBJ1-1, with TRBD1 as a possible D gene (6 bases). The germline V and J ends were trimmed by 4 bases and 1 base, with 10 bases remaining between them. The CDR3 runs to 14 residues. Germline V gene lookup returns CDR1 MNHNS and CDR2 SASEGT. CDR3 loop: CASSAPGQNTEAFF. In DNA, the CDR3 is TGTGCCAGCAGTGCCCCGGGACAGAACACTGAAGCTTTCTTT.

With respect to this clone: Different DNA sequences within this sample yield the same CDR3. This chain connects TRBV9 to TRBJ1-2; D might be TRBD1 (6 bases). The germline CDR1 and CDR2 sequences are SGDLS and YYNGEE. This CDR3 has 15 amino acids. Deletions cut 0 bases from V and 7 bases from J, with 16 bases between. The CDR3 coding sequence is TGTGCCAGCAGCGTAGGGGGGCTCCCAACGGGTGGCTACACCTTC. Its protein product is CASSVGGLPTGGYTF.

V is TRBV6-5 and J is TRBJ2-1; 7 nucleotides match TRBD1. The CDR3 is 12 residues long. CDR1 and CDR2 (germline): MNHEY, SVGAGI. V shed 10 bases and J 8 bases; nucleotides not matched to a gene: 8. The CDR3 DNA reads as TGTGCCACCACAGGGGTCCTCTATGAGCAGTTCTTC. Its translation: CATTGVLYEQFF.

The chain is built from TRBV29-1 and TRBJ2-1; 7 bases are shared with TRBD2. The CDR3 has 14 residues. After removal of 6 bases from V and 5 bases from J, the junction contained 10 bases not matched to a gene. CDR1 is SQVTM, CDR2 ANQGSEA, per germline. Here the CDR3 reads CSVKRGGLDNEQFF. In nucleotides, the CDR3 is TGCAGCGTGAAGCGGGGCGGTTTGGACAATGAGCAGTTCTTC.

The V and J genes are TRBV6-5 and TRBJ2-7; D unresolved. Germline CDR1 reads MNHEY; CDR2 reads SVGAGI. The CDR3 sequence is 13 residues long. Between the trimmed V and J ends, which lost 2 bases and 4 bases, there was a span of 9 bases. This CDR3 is CASSYRTAYEQYF. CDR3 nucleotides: TGTGCCAGCAGTTACCGGACGGCTTACGAGCAGTACTTC.

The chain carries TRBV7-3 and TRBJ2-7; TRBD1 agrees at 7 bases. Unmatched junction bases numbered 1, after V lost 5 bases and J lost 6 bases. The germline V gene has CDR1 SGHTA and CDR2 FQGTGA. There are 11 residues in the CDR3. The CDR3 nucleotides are TGTGCCAGCAGCACAGGGGCCGAGCAGTACTTC. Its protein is CASSTGAEQYF.

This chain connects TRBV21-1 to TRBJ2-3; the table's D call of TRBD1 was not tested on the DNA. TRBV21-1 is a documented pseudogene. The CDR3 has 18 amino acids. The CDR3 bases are TGTGCCAGCAGCAAACTCCGGTTTGGGACACCACTCACAGATACGCAGTATTTT. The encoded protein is CASSKLRFGTPLTDTQYF.

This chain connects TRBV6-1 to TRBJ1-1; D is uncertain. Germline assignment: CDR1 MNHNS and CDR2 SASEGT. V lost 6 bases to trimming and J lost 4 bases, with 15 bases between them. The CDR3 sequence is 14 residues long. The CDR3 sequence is CASSPKGLGTEAFF. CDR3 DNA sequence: TGTGCCAGCAGCCCCAAGGGTTTGGGCACTGAAGCTTTCTTT.

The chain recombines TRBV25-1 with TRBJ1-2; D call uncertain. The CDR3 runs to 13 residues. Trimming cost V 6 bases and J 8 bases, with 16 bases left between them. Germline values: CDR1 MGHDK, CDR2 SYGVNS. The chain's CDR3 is CASRATPAAGYTF. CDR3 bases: TGTGCCAGCAGAGCGACGCCTGCCGCAGGCTACACCTTC.

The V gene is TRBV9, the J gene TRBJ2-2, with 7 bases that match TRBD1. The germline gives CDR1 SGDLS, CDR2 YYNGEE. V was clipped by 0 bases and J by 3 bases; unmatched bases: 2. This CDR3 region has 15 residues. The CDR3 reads CASSVAQGDTGELFF. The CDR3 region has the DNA TGTGCCAGCAGCGTAGCCCAGGGGGACACCGGGGAGCTGTTTTTT.

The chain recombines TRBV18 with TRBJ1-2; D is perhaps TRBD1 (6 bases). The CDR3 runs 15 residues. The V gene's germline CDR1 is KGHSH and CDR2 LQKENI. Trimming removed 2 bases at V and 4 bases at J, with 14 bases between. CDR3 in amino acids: CASSPTTGLFYGYTF. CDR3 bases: TGTGCCAGCTCACCAACGACAGGACTTTTCTATGGCTACACCTTC.